Below, one TCR beta chain is given with its context. Its antigen remains unidentified. This sample was included in a study of Graves' ophthalmopathy and Graves' hyperthyroidism. V lost 4 bases, J lost 2 bases, and 15 bases lay in between. Germline V CDR1 and CDR2: MGHDK, SYGVNS. CDR3 size: 16 residues. Amplification from RNA transcripts yielded the TCR beta CDR3 regions. Second-round multiplex PCR came after first-round RT-PCR with HTBI primers. TCRdb re-called the multiplex PCR reads through MiXCR, storing one row per CDR3 protein. The sample has 650,000 to 900,000 distinct CDR3 sequences, 35% to 50% seen once. Study-level findings and limits: Predictions made by the model for ophthalmopathy progression reached 70.59% sensitivity and almost 75% specificity. For separating ophthalmopathy from stable hyperthyroidism, a 13-signature model gave 85% to 90% sensitivity and 75% to 83% specificity.

V gene TRBV25-1 combines with J gene TRBJ1-5; D is perhaps TRBD1 (5 bases). What was sequenced was peripheral blood. The TCR comes from an adult man with Graves' ophthalmopathy. CDR3 DNA: TGTGCCAGCAGTGCTGGGGGGGGGACCGGCAATCAGCCCCAGCATTTT. Translation gives CASSAGGGTGNQPQHF. The full variable domain, its missing parts supplied by reference TRBV25-1 and TRBJ1-5, is EADIYQTPRYLVIGTGKKITLECSQTMGHDKMYWYQQDPGMELHLIHYSYGVNSTEKGDLSSESTVSRIRTEHFPLTLESARPSHTSQYLCASSAGGGTGNQPQHFGDGTRLSIL.